This T cell receptor (beta chain) was found in a study of blood T cell repertoires in COVID-19. Study summary: The samples span acute and convalescent COVID-19 from the United States, Italy and Spain. T cells, B-cell-depleted T cells, or PBMCs provided the cDNA or gDNA that served as material.

Germline V gene data show CDR1 as SGHNT and CDR2 as YENEEA. V gave up 1 base and J gave up 5 bases; unmatched junction bases: 4. The CDR3 has 15 amino acids. Original handling: By means of reference gene primer amplification, nucleated cell counts were estimated. Only in-frame clones appear in the TCRdb table, and some are missing; sequencing was by immunoSEQ multiplex PCR. V, J and clone size were drawn from that table, and D and trimming were deduced from the DNA. The sample records about 230,000 clones, roughly 84% being singletons. V gene TRBV11-3 combines with J gene TRBJ2-1; 8 nucleotides match TRBD2. The clonotype originates from a middle-aged man with acute or convalescent COVID-19. The material sequenced was peripheral blood. CDR3 protein: CASSLGLASHNEQFF. CDR3 DNA: TGTGCCAGCAGCTTAGGACTAGCGAGCCACAATGAGCAGTTCTTC.